Listed below are T cell receptor beta chains from one sample, sequenced in a study of blood T cell repertoires in COVID-19. The protocol was immunoSEQ multiplex PCR, while the TCRdb copy is restricted to in-frame clones and leaves out a portion. Of about 120,000 clones in the sample, 80% were seen once. Input material: peripheral blood. These receptor sequences come from a man aged 60 to 69 with active or convalescent COVID-19. CDR3s include the opening cysteine and the closing phenylalanine or tryptophan. A D gene is named only where the DNA matches it firmly. Rows may omit the clone size; those that give it use once, few, many or a size class.

D gene	clone size	V gene	J gene	CDR3 DNA	CDR3 protein
.	.	TRBV6-2/TRBV6-3	TRBJ2-3	TGTGCCAGCAGCCCTCCCCCTAGCACAGATACGCAGTATTTT	CASSPPPSTDTQYF
.	.	TRBV18	TRBJ2-2	TGTGCCAGCTCACCAGGCAGGGGTAAAACCGGGGAGCTGTTTTTT	CASSPGRGKTGELFF
.	.	TRBV7-2	TRBJ2-7	TGTGCCAGCAGCCTGGGTTGGGGCCGAGAGTACGAGCAGTACTTC	CASSLGWGREYEQYF
.	.	TRBV30	TRBJ1-1	TGTGCCTGGAGTGTATATAGGGAGCGTGAAGCTTTCTTT	CAWSVYREREAFF
TRBD2	.	TRBV6-5	TRBJ2-5	TGTGCCAGCGGACTAGCGGGAGACCCCCAAGAGACCCAGTACTTC	CASGLAGDPQETQYF
TRBD1	.	TRBV3-1/TRBV3-2	TRBJ2-7	TGTGCCAGCAGTCAAACAGGGGACGGCGAGCAGTACTTC	CASSQTGDGEQYF
.	.	TRBV4-1	TRBJ2-3	TGCGCCAGCAGCCAAGATTCACCCCCCCCGCGGGATACGCAGTATTTT	CASSQDSPPPRDTQYF
.	.	TRBV7-6	TRBJ2-5	TGTGCCAGCAGCTTAGATTGGGGGGATCAAGAGACCCAGTACTTC	CASSLDWGDQETQYF
.	.	TRBV7-2	TRBJ1-1	TGTGCCAGCAGCTTAGCTGTATCCGGACAGCCTACGAACACTGAAGCTTTCTTT	CASSLAVSGQPTNTEAFF
TRBD1	.	TRBV18	TRBJ2-1	TGTGCCAGCTCACCCGTCGGGTCCGGGACAGGGTCCTACAATGAGCAGTTCTTC	CASSPVGSGTGSYNEQFF
.	.	TRBV27	TRBJ1-6	TGTGCCAGCACCCCGGGGTTAGGAGAGTCACCCCTCCACTTT	CASTPGLGESPLHF
TRBD1	once	TRBV7-9	TRBJ1-2	TGTGCCAGCAGCTTAGCAGGCGGACAGGGGGCGACCTACACCTTC	CASSLAGGQGATYTF
TRBD2	.	TRBV5-1	TRBJ2-3	TGCGCCAGCAGCTTGCCTAGCGGTCTCACAGATACGCAGTATTTT	CASSLPSGLTDTQYF
TRBD1	.	TRBV7-9	TRBJ2-7	TGTGCCAGCAGCACGTTAGACAGGGGGCCGCAAAACGAGCAGTACTTC	CASSTLDRGPQNEQYF
.	.	TRBV18	TRBJ1-5	TGTGCCAGCTCGCCAGACACGAATCAGCCCCAGCATTTT	CASSPDTNQPQHF
TRBD2	.	TRBV2	TRBJ2-5	TGTGCCAGCGGGGCTAGCGGGAGAATGGAGACCCAGTACTTC	CASGASGRMETQYF
.	.	TRBV9	TRBJ1-2	TGTGCCAGCAGCCCGACCACCACAGCTTTCTATGGCTACACCTTC	CASSPTTTAFYGYTF
.	once	TRBV5-1	TRBJ2-1	TGCGCCAGCAGCCGGGGGACAGTCACCTACAATGAGCAGTTCTTC	CASSRGTVTYNEQFF
TRBD1	.	TRBV27	TRBJ2-5	TGTGCCAGCAGCCCGTGGGACAGGGTGGTTGAGACCCAGTACTTC	CASSPWDRVVETQYF
TRBD2	.	TRBV2	TRBJ2-1	TGTGCCAGCAGTGTACTAGCGGGAGAAACTGAGCAGTTCTTC	CASSVLAGETEQFF
.	.	TRBV20-1	TRBJ2-7	TGCAGTGGGGGACATCTCTACGAGCAGTACTTC	CSGGHLYEQYF
TRBD2	.	TRBV7-9	TRBJ2-2	TGTGCCACCAGGTCCCTAGCGGGAGTTATCGGGGAGCTGTTTTTT	CATRSLAGVIGELFF
.	.	TRBV19	TRBJ2-7	TGTGCCAGTACCGCTACTACAGGGACGCGCTCCTACGAGCAGTACTTC	CASTATTGTRSYEQYF
TRBD2	.	TRBV18	TRBJ2-1	TGTGCCAGCTCACCGAGGGGGGGACTAGCGCGAAATGAGCAGTTCTTC	CASSPRGGLARNEQFF
TRBD2	.	TRBV5-1	TRBJ2-7	TGCGCCAGCAGCTTGGGGTCCGGGACTAGCGGGCCCTACGAGCAGTACTTC	CASSLGSGTSGPYEQYF
TRBD2	.	TRBV15	TRBJ2-7	TGTGCCACCAGCAGAGATTTGGCGGGGGAGAAAGAGCAGTACTTC	CATSRDLAGEKEQYF
.	.	TRBV28	TRBJ2-7	TGTGCCAGCAGTTTCTCCCCTATCGAGCAGTACTTC	CASSFSPIEQYF
TRBD1	.	TRBV6-6	TRBJ1-2	TGTGCCAGCAGAATACAACAGGGGGCCTATGGCTACACCTTC	CASRIQQGAYGYTF
TRBD1	.	TRBV19	TRBJ1-5	TGTGCCAGTAGTCCACAGGGGGCAGGTCAGCCCCAGCATTTT	CASSPQGAGQPQHF
TRBD1	.	TRBV7-2	TRBJ2-5	TGTGCCAGCAGCATCGGACAGGGACAAGAGACCCAGTACTTC	CASSIGQGQETQYF
TRBD2	.	TRBV28	TRBJ2-5	TGTGCCAGCAGTTTATGGGGGGGACTAGCGGTCCTGGGGACCCAGTACTTC	CASSLWGGLAVLGTQYF
.	few	TRBV11-2	TRBJ2-1	TGTGCCAGCAGCCCCCCTAGCGCCCTTAATGAGCAGTTCTTC	CASSPPSALNEQFF
.	.	TRBV5-1	TRBJ1-1	TGCGCCAGCAGCTTGGCCGGGGTAACTCCCGCTGAAGCTTTCTTT	CASSLAGVTPAEAFF
.	.	TRBV3-1/TRBV3-2	TRBJ2-7	TGTGCCAGCAGCCAGTTATTTTCCTACGAGCAGTACTTC	CASSQLFSYEQYF
.	.	TRBV19	TRBJ2-2	TGTGCCAGTAGCCCATCGGGGACTCTGGGGGCCGGGGAGCTGTTTTTT	CASSPSGTLGAGELFF
.	.	TRBV5-4	TRBJ2-5	TGTGCCAGCAGCTTGGAGGGGCGGGAGACCCAGTACTTC	CASSLEGRETQYF
.	.	TRBV30	TRBJ2-2	TGTGCCTGGACAGGCTCTAACACCGGGGAGCTGTTTTTT	CAWTGSNTGELFF
TRBD1	once	TRBV5-1	TRBJ2-1	TGCGCCAGCAGCTTAAGCGACAGGGGGCAGGGTGAGCAGTTCTTC	CASSLSDRGQGEQFF
TRBD2	few	TRBV7-2	TRBJ2-1	TGTGCCAGCAGCTTACGGTCTAGCGGCCCCACCCGGTCGGGCAATGAGCAGTTCTTC	CASSLRSSGPTRSGNEQFF
TRBD1	.	TRBV9	TRBJ1-2	TGTGCCAGCAGCTTCCTCCCCGACCCCCGGACAGGCCTACTGGGCTATGGCTACACCTTC	CASSFLPDPRTGLLGYGYTF
TRBD1	.	TRBV27	TRBJ1-3	TGTGCCAGCAGTCCTCAGGGGGGAAATGGAAACACCATATATTTT	CASSPQGGNGNTIYF